This T cell receptor beta chain was observed in a study of blood T cells in healthy people across ages. Findings and caveats of the study: Donor CMV infection status was unknown, possibly confounding age-related changes in expanded clonotypes.

Trimming removed 4 bases from V and 0 bases from J; junction bases left unmatched: 8. Germline V gene lookup returns CDR1 SGHDT and CDR2 YYEEEE. This CDR3 is built from 16 residues. Notes on this clonotype: What it binds is not known.

The use of a sample-barcoded 5' primer and a J-beta primer mix characterized a second PCR of 7 to 11 cycles. Tags on each cDNA molecule came from a template-switch adaptor with 12 random nucleotides. Via MiXCR, TCRdb re-called the 5' RACE reads, giving one row per CDR3 protein. Among roughly 800,000 distinct CDR3 sequences listed, about 62% were seen once. The V gene is TRBV5-6, the J gene TRBJ1-2, with 8 bases matching TRBD1. Sequencing was carried out using blood. This TCR was sampled from a man aged 25-40 years in good health. CDR3 protein: CASSPAQGASNYGYTF. In nucleotides, the CDR3 is TGTGCCAGCAGCCCAGCCCAGGGGGCGTCTAACTATGGCTACACCTTC.